The present TCR beta chain was sequenced within a study of blood T cell repertoires in COVID-19. Overall study context: Sites in the United States, Italy and Spain provided acute and convalescent COVID-19 samples.

Two negative PCRs, clearance, or symptom resolution were required of recovered Cohort 3 donors. Some clones are missing from TCRdb's copy, which holds only in-frame ones; the method was immunoSEQ multiplex PCR. The sample holds 95,000 to 150,000 clones, about 83% seen once. From germline, CDR1 is MDHEN and CDR2 SYDVKM. The CDR3 sequence is 15 residues long. V shed 1 base and J shed 9 bases, with 13 bases lying between them. The V call is TRBV28, the J call TRBJ1-6; D is unclear. The sequence derives from a woman in her twenties or thirties who had recovered from COVID-19. The sequenced sample was PBMCs or T cells enriched from blood (not recorded which). CDR3 nucleotide sequence: TGTGCCAGCAGTTTATCGGAGGGTATGGGTTCACCCCTCCACTTT. Its translation is CASSLSEGMGSPLHF.